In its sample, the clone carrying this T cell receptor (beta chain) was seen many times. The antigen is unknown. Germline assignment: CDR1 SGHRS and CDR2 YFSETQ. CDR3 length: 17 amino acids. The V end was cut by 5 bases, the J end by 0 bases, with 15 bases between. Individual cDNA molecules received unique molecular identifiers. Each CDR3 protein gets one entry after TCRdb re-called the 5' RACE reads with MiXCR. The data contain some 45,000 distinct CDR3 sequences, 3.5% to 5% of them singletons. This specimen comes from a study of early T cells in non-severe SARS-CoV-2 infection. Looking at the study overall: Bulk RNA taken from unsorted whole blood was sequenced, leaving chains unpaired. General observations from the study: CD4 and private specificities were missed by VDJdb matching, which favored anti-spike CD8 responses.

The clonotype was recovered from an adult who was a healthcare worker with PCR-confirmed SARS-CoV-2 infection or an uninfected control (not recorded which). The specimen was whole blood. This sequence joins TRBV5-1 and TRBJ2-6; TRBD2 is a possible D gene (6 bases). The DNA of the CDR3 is TGCGCCAGCAGTCGAGCGGGCACAGGCTCTGGGGCCAACGTCCTGACTTTC. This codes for CASSRAGTGSGANVLTF.